This is a list of T cell receptor beta chains from one sample in a study of T cell changes during pregnancy in multiple sclerosis. The repertoire was sequenced with immunoSEQ multiplex PCR; TCRdb's copy has only in-frame clones and lacks some. The sample lists 13,000 to 15,000 clones; just over 90% were seen once. The sequencing here drew on peripheral blood, taken in the second trimester of pregnancy. These receptors were collected from a female donor in good health, enrolled as a control in a pregnancy study. The conserved cysteine and the conserved F or W are not part of the CDR3 here.

TRBV5-1	11	TRBJ2-7	ASSFLATNEQY
TRBV4-3	13	TRBJ1-4	ASSPGLSTNEKLF
TRBV27	11	TRBJ2-6	ASAPAGANVLT
TRBV28	12	TRBJ2-7	ASSLGLAPYEQY
TRBV19	11	TRBJ1-2	ASSIGAGSGYT
TRBV5-8	13	TRBJ2-7	ASSLARGHSYEQY
TRBV9	13	TRBJ1-4	ASSPRQGGNEKLF
TRBV28	12	TRBJ1-5	ASSQRLSNQPQH
TRBV10-3	14	TRBJ2-2	AISEPPGQGTGELF
TRBV11-3	13	TRBJ2-1	ASGGSGTAYNEQF
TRBV19	12	TRBJ2-3	ASSKGQFTDTQY
TRBV4-3	14	TRBJ1-2	ASSQDPPDRGYGYT
TRBV6-5	13	TRBJ1-2	ASSYSGQGRHGYT
TRBV2	13	TRBJ1-4	ASSEPGRGPEKLF
TRBV9	16	TRBJ2-2	ASSVRTSGGVNTGELF
TRBV7-8	12	TRBJ2-1	ASSIQTGSGEQF
TRBV5-1	14	TRBJ2-3	ASSLEVGTSTDTQY
TRBV7-9	12	TRBJ2-1	ASSLTLAGDEQF
TRBV7-9	15	TRBJ1-6	ASSSHPAGGNPRPLH
TRBV7-3	14	TRBJ2-1	ASSPTTSSLYNEQF
TRBV5-4	12	TRBJ1-2	ASSLLGSNYGYT
TRBV29-1	12	TRBJ1-2	SVTEEGNLYGYT
TRBV4-1	14	TRBJ1-5	ASSRTVQGRNQPQH
TRBV5-4	14	TRBJ2-2	ASSGAGLKNTGELF
TRBV18	13	TRBJ2-1	ASSPGGRANNEQF
TRBV19	12	TRBJ1-6	ASSPYSTNSPLH
TRBV30	10	TRBJ1-2	AWSAGAYGYT
TRBV7-2	12	TRBJ2-5	ASRDWRAPEVQY
TRBV5-1	13	TRBJ2-3	ASSPGLAGTDTQY
TRBV4-3	10	TRBJ1-1	ASRTGNTEAF
TRBV6-1	12	TRBJ1-5	ASNPTGSNQPQH
TRBV2	11	TRBJ2-7	ASNGLEGGEQY
TRBV18	13	TRBJ2-4	ASSPESGRGHIQY
TRBV11-2	15	TRBJ2-3	ASSLRRGGGITDTQY
TRBV5-1	14	TRBJ2-1	ASSTDRGLTYNEQF
TRBV28	14	TRBJ1-2	ASSSHGQGRIYGYT
TRBV7-2	12	TRBJ1-3	ASSLVGMGNTIY
TRBV6-6	10	TRBJ1-2	VSQTGNYGYT
TRBV5-6	14	TRBJ2-5	ASSPFGQGKQETQY
TRBV4-2	11	TRBJ1-1	ASSLFRGTEAF
TRBV9	14	TRBJ2-4	ASSVEGGGLMDIQY
TRBV5-5	9	TRBJ1-2	ASSLVGGYT
TRBV15	14	TRBJ2-1	ATSRGRRLANNEQF
TRBV19	12	TRBJ1-5	ASSIGTQNQPQH
TRBV12-5	12	TRBJ2-7	ASGGLAGDGGQY
TRBV5-1	15	TRBJ2-6	ASSLGQGAGGANVLT
TRBV5-4	12	TRBJ2-4	ASSGTGDGNIQY
TRBV7-3	13	TRBJ2-1	ASSFKGISYNEQF
TRBV7-9	13	TRBJ2-3	ASSFIRGTTDTQY
TRBV6-5	11	TRBJ1-1	ATAGGLNTEAF
TRBV18	12	TRBJ2-7	ASSQETGLLGQY
TRBV30	17	TRBJ1-5	AWSSRPTVTLDSNQPQH
TRBV5-1	13	TRBJ2-1	ASSFTESSYNEQF
TRBV5-4	12	TRBJ1-1	ASISHQGNSEAF
TRBV6-6	14	TRBJ1-1	ASSYSRTAMNTEAF